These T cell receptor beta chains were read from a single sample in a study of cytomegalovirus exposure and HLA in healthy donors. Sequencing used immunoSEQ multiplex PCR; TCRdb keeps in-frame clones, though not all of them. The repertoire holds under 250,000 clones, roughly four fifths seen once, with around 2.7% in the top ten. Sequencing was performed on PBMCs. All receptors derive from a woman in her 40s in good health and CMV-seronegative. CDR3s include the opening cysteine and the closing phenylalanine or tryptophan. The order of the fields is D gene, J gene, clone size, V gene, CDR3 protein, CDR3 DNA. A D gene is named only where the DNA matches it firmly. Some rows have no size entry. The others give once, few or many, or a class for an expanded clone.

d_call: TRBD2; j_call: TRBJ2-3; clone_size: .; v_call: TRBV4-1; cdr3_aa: CASSGTSGRAGTDTQYF; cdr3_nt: TGCGCCAGCAGCGGGACTAGCGGGAGGGCCGGCACAGATACGCAGTATTTT
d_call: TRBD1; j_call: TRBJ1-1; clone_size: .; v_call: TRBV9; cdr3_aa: CASSGTGGAFF; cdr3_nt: TGTGCCAGCAGCGGCACAGGGGGAGCTTTCTTT
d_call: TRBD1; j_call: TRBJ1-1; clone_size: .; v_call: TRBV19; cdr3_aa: CASSPRTGGTEAFF; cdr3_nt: TGTGCCAGTAGTCCGAGGACAGGGGGGACTGAAGCTTTCTTT
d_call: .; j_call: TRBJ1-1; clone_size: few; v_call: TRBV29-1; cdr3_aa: CSVSRGVANTEAFF; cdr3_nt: TGCAGCGTCTCGCGGGGTGTGGCGAACACTGAAGCTTTCTTT
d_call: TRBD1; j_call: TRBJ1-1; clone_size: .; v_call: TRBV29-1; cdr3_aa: CSAFRDSPMNTEAFF; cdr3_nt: TGCAGCGCCTTCCGGGACAGCCCTATGAACACTGAAGCTTTCTTT
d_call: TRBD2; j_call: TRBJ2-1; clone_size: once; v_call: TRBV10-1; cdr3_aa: CASSDLAGGGEQFF; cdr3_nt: TGCGCCAGCAGTGATCTAGCGGGAGGTGGGGAGCAGTTCTTC
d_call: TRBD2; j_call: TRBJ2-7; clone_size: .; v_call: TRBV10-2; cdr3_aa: CASRQGLAGPYEQYF; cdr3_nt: TGCGCCAGCAGACAGGGACTAGCGGGCCCCTACGAGCAGTACTTC
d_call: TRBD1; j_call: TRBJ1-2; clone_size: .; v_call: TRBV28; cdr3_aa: CASSRNDRDSYGYTF; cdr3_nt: TGTGCCAGCAGCCGCAACGACAGGGACTCCTACGGCTACACCTTC
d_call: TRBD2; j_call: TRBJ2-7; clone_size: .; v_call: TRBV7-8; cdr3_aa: CASSLVIFGRASVDEQYF; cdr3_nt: TGTGCCAGCAGCTTAGTTATTTTCGGGAGGGCCTCTGTCGACGAGCAGTACTTC
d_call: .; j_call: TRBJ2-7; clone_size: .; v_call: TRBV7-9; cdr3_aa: CASSRVRDAYEQYF; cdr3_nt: TGTGCCAGCAGCCGCGTTCGAGATGCCTACGAGCAGTACTTC
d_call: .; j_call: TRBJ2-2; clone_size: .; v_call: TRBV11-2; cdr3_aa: CASSVQRAPGHGELFF; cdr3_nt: TGTGCCAGCAGCGTTCAGCGGGCGCCGGGTCACGGGGAGCTGTTTTTT
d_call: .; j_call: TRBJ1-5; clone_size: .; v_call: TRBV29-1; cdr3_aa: CSVGSGSIQPQHF; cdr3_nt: TGCAGCGTTGGTTCGGGTTCTATTCAGCCCCAGCATTTT
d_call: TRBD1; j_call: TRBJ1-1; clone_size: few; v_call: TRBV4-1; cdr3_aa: CASSQGPPTGERTEAFF; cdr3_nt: TGCGCCAGCAGCCAAGGGCCCCCGACAGGGGAAAGGACTGAAGCTTTCTTT
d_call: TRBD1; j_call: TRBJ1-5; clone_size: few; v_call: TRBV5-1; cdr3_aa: CASSLSTGASAIQHF; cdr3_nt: TGCGCCAGCAGCTTAAGCACAGGGGCTAGTGCTATCCAGCATTTT
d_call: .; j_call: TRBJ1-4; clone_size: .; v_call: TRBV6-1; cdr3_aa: CASSDMAEKLFF; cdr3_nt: TGTGCCAGCAGTGATATGGCTGAAAAACTGTTTTTT
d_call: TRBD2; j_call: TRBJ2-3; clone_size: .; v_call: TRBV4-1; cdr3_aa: CASSPPGGRLNTQYF; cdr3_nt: TGCGCCAGCAGCCCCCCCGGCGGGAGACTGAATACGCAGTATTTT
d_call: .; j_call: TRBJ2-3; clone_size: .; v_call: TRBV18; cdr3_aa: CASSPGATDTQYF; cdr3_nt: TGTGCCAGCTCACCAGGGGCCACAGATACGCAGTATTTT
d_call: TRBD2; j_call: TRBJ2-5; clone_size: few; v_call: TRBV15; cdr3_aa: CATSARPGLAVLGEETQYF; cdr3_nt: TGTGCCACCAGCGCGAGACCGGGACTAGCGGTTCTAGGAGAAGAGACCCAGTACTTC
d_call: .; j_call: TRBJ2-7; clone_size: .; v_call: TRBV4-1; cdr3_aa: CASSQDLTGRPLQYF; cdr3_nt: TGCGCCAGCAGCCAAGATCTGACAGGCAGGCCATTGCAGTACTTC
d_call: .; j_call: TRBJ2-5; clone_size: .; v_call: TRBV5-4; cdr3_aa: CASSHNLLRTEYF; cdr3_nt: TGTGCCAGCAGCCACAACCTCCTTCGGACAGAGTACTTC
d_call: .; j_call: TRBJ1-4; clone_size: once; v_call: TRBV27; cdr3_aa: CASRPPGHVNEKLFF; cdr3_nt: TGTGCCAGCAGACCCCCGGGACACGTTAATGAAAAACTGTTTTTT
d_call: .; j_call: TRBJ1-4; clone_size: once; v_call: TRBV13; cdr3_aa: CASSLYGTNEKLFF; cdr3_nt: TGTGCCAGCAGCTTATATGGCACTAATGAAAAACTGTTTTTT
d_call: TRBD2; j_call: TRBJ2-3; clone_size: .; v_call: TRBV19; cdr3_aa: CASQPGSSGGIDTQYF; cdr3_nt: TGTGCCAGTCAACCGGGGAGTAGCGGGGGTATAGATACGCAGTATTTT
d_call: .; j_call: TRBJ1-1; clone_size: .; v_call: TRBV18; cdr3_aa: CASSPSEVMNTEAFF; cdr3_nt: TGTGCCAGCTCACCCAGTGAAGTCATGAACACTGAAGCTTTCTTT
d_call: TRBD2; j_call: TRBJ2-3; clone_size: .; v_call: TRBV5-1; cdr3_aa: CASRVAGGSDTQYF; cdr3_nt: TGCGCCAGCAGGGTAGCGGGAGGGTCAGATACGCAGTATTTT
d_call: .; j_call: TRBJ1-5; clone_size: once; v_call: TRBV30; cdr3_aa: CAWGGGGSNQPQHF; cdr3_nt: TGTGCCTGGGGGGGAGGGGGGAGCAATCAGCCCCAGCATTTT
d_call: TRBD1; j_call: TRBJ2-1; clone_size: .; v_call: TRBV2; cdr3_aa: CASTATWTGGASYNEQFF; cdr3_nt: TGTGCCAGCACCGCTACTTGGACAGGGGGCGCCAGCTACAATGAGCAGTTCTTC
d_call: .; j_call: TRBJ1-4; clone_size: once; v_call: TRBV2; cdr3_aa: CASSGGGTPNEKLFF; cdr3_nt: TGTGCCAGCAGCGGCGGGGGGACCCCCAATGAAAAACTGTTTTTT
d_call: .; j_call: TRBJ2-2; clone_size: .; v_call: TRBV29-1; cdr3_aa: CSVFLAAGGGTGELFF; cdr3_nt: TGCAGCGTTTTTCTTGCGGCAGGGGGAGGCACCGGGGAGCTGTTTTTT
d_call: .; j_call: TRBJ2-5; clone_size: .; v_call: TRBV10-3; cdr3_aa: CAISPSTGQETQYF; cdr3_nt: TGTGCCATCAGTCCCTCGACGGGGCAAGAGACCCAGTACTTC
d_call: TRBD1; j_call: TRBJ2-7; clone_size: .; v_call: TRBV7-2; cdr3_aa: CASSWGQGAWEQYF; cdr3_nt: TGTGCCAGCAGCTGGGGACAGGGGGCGTGGGAGCAGTACTTC
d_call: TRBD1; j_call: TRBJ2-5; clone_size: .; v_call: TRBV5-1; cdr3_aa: CASSPGTGRSAETQYF; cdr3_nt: TGCGCCAGCAGTCCCGGGACAGGGAGGAGTGCGGAGACCCAGTACTTC
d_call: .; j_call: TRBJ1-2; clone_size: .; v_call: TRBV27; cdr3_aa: CASTTGRGPSLYGYTF; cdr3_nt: TGTGCCAGCACCACGGGGCGGGGGCCTTCCCTCTATGGCTACACCTTC
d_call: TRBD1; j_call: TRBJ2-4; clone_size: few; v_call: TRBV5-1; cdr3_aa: CASSQPGQGSAKNIQYF; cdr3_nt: TGCGCCAGCAGCCAACCGGGACAGGGAAGCGCCAAAAACATTCAGTACTTC
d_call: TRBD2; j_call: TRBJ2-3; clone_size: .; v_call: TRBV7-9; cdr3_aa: CSSSTPPHGRGPDTQYF; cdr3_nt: TGTTCCAGCAGCACACCTCCTCACGGGAGGGGCCCAGATACGCAGTATTTT
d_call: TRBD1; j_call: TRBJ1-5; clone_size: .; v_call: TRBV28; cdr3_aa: CASRGQGAGQPQHF; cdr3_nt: TGTGCCAGCAGGGGACAGGGGGCCGGGCAGCCCCAGCATTTT
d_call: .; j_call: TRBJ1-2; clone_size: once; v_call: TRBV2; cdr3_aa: CASSRIPGYYNGYTF; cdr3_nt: TGTGCCAGCAGTCGCATTCCAGGGTACTATAATGGCTACACCTTC
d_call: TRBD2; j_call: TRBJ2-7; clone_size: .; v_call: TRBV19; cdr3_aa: CASSIAGGPYEQYF; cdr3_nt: TGTGCCAGTAGTATTGCGGGGGGGCCCTACGAGCAGTACTTC
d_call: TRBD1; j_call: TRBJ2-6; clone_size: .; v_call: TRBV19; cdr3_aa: CASKGQGAGANVLTF; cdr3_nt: TGTGCCAGTAAAGGACAGGGGGCCGGGGCCAACGTCCTGACTTTC
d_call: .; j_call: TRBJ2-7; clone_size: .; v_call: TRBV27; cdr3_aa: CASSVSGGHGDEQYF; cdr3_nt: TGTGCCAGCAGTGTCTCGGGCGGGCACGGGGACGAGCAGTACTTC
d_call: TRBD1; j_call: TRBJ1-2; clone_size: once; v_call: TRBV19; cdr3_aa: CASRPTGAGGKYGYTF; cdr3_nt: TGTGCCAGTAGACCTACAGGGGCAGGGGGAAAGTATGGCTACACCTTC
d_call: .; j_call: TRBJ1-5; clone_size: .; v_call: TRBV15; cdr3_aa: CATSRGGSNQPQHF; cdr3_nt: TGTGCCACCAGCCGGGGGGGAAGCAATCAGCCCCAGCATTTT
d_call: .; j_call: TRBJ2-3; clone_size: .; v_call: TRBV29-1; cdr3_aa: CSVSDPLRGDTQYF; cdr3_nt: TGCAGCGTCAGCGACCCTCTCCGGGGGGATACGCAGTATTTT
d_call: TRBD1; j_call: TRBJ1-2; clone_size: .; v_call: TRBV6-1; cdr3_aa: CASSEAPGTGSGYTF; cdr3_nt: TGTGCCAGCAGTGAGGCGCCCGGGACAGGTTCTGGCTACACCTTC